The T cell receptor beta chain described here comes from a study of T cell responses to AZD1222 COVID-19 vaccine. Study-level points and caveats: Two doses of AZD1222 preceded a rise in Spike-specific TCR breadth and depth.

Repertoires were generated with immunoSEQ multiplex PCR, while TCRdb's copy carries only in-frame clones and drops some. The table records about 150,000 clones, about nine tenths of them present only once. With respect to this clone: Its antigen remains unidentified.

The CDR3 loop spans 12 amino acids. Germline lookup yields CDR1 SGHTS and CDR2 YDEGEE. V lost 6 bases to trimming and J lost 6 bases, with 12 bases between them. This TCR derives from an adult who received the AZD1222 COVID-19 vaccine. The sequenced sample was peripheral blood, obtained 28 days after the second AZD1222 dose. The V and J genes are TRBV5-8 and TRBJ1-2; no clear D. The CDR3 is CASIQLPNGYTF. The CDR3 nucleotides read TGTGCCAGCATCCAGCTCCCCAATGGCTACACCTTC.